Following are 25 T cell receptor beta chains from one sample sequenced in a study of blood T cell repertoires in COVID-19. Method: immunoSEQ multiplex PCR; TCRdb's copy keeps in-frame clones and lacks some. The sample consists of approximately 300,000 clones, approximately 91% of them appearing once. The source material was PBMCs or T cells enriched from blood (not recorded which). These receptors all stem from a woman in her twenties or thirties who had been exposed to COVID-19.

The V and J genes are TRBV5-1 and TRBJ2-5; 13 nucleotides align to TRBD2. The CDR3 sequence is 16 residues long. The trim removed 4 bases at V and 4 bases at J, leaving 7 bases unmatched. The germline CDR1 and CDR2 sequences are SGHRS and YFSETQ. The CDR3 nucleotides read TGCGCCAGCAGCGTTCAAGGGACTAGCGGGGTAGAGACCCAGTACTTC. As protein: CASSVQGTSGVETQYF.

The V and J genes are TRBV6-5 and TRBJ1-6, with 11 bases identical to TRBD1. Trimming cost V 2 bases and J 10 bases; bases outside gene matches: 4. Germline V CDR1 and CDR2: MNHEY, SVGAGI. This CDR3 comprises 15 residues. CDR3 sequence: CASSYEDRGQSPLHF. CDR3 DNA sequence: TGTGCCAGCAGTTACGAGGACAGGGGGCAATCACCCCTCCACTTT.

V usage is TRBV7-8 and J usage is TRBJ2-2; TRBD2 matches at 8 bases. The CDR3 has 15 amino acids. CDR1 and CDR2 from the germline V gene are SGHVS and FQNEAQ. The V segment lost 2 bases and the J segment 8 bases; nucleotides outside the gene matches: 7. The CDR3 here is CASSLFWTSQGELFF. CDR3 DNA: TGTGCCAGCAGCTTATTCTGGACTAGCCAAGGGGAGCTGTTTTTT.

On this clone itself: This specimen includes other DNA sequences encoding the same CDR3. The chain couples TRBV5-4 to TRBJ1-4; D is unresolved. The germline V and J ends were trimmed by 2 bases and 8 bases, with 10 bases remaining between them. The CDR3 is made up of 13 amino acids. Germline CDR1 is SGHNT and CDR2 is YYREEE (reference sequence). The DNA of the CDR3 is TGTGCCAGCAGCTTCCCGGGAGAGGAAAAACTGTTTTTT. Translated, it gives CASSFPGEEKLFF.

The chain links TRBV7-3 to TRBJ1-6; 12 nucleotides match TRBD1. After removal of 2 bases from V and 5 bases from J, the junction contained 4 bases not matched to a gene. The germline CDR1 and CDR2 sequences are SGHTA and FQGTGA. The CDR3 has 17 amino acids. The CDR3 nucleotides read TGTGCCAGCAGCTTATTGGGACAGGGGGCCGATAATTCACCCCTCCACTTT. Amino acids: CASSLLGQGADNSPLHF.

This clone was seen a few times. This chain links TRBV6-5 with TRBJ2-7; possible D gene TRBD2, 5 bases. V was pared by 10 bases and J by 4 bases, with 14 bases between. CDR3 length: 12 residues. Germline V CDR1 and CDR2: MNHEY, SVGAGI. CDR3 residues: CATTGIQYEQYF. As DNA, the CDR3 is TGTGCCACTACGGGGATCCAATACGAGCAGTACTTC.

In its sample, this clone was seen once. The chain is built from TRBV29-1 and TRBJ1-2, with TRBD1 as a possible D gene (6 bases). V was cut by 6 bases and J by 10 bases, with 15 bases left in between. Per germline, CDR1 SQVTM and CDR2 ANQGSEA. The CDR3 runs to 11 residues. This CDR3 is CSVGGGTAYTF. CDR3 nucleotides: TGCAGCGTAGGGGGGGGCACAGCCTACACCTTC.

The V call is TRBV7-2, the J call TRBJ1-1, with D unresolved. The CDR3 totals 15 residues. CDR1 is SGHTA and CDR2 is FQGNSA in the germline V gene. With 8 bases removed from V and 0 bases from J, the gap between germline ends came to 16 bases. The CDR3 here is CASGFGRALNTEAFF. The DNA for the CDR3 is TGTGCCAGCGGGTTTGGGAGGGCTCTGAACACTGAAGCTTTCTTT.

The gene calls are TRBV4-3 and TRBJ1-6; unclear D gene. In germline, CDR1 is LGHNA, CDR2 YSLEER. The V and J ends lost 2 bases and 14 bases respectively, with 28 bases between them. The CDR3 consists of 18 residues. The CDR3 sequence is CASSQRSFTGAKLEALHF. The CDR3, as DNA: TGCGCCAGCAGCCAACGTTCGTTTACGGGCGCGAAACTGGAGGCCCTCCACTTT.

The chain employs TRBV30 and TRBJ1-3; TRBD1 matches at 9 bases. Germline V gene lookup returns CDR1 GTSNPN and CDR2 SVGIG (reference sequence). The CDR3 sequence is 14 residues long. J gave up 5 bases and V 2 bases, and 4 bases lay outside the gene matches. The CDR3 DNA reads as TGTGCCTGGAGTTGGGGACAGGGTCGAAACACCATATATTTT. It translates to CAWSWGQGRNTIYF. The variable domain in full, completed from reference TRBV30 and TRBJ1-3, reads SQTIHQWPATLVQPVGSPLSLECTVEGTSNPNLYWYRQAAGRGLQLLFYSVGIGQISSEVPQNLSASRPQDRQFILSSKKLLLSDSGFYLCAWSWGQGRNTIYFGEGSWLTVV.

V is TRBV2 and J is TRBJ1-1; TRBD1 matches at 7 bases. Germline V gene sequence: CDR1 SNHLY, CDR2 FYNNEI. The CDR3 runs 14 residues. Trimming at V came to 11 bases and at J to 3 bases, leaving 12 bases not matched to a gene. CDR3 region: CAGKTTGMDTEAFF. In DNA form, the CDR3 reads TGTGCCGGAAAGACGACAGGGATGGACACTGAAGCTTTCTTT. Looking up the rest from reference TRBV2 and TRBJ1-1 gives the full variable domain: EPEVTQTPSHQVTQMGQEVILRCVPISNHLYFYWYRQILGQKVEFLVSFYNNEISEKSEIFDDQFSVERPDGSNFTLKIRSTKLEDSAMYFCAGKTTGMDTEAFFGQGTRLTVV.

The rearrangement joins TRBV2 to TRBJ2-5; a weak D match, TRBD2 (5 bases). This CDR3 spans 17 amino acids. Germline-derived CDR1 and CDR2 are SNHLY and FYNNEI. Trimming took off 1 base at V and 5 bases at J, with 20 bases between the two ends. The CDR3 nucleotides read TGTGCCAGCAGTGAAGGATTAGCGCTACTGGACGGGGAGACCCAGTACTTC. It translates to CASSEGLALLDGETQYF. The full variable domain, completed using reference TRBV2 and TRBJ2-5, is EPEVTQTPSHQVTQMGQEVILRCVPISNHLYFYWYRQILGQKVEFLVSFYNNEISEKSEIFDDQFSVERPDGSNFTLKIRSTKLEDSAMYFCASSEGLALLDGETQYFGPGTRLLVL.

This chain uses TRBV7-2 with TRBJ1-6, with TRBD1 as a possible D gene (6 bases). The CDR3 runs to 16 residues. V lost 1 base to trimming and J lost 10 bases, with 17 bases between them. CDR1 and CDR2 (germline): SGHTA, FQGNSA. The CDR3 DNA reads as TGTGCCAGCAGCTTAGTCGGCCCCACAGGGCTCTCACCCCTCCACTTT. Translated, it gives CASSLVGPTGLSPLHF.

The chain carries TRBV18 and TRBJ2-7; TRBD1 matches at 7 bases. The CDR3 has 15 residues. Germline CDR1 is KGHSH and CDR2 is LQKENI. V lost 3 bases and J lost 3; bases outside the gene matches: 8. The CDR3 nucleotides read TGTGCCAGCTCACCTCCGGGACAGAGTTTCTACGAGCAGTACTTC. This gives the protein CASSPPGQSFYEQYF.

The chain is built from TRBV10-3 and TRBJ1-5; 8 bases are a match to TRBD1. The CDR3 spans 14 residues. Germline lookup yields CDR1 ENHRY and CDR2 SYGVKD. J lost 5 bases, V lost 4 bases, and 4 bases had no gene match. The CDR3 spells CAISGKQGDQPQHF. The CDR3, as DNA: TGTGCCATCAGTGGTAAACAGGGGGATCAGCCCCAGCATTTT.

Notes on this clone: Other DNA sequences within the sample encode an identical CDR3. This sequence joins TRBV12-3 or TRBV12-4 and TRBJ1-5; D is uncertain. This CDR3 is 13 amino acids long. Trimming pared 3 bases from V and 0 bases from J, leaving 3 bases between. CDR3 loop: CASSFNSNQPQHF. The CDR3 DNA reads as TGTGCCAGCAGTTTTAATAGCAATCAGCCCCAGCATTTT.

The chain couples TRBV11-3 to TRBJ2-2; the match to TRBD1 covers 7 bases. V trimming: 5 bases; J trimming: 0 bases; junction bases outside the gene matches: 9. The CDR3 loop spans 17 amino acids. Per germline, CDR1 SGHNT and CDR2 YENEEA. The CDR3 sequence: CASSPDHRGPNTGELFF. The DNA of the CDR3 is TGTGCCAGCAGCCCCGACCACAGGGGTCCGAACACCGGGGAGCTGTTTTTT.

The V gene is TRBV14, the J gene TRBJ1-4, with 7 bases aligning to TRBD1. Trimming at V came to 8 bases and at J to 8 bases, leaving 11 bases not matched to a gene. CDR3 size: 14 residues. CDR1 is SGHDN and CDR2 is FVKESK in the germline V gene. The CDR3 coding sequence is TGTGCCAGCGGGCGGACAGGCCTTTCGGAAAAACTGTTTTTT. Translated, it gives CASGRTGLSEKLFF.

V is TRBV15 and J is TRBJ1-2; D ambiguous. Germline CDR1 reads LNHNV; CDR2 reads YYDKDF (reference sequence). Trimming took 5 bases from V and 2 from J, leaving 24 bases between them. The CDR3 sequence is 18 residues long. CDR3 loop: CATSHSGNTLRGNYGYTF. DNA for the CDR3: TGTGCCACCAGCCACTCGGGGAACACCCTCCGAGGGAACTATGGCTACACCTTC.

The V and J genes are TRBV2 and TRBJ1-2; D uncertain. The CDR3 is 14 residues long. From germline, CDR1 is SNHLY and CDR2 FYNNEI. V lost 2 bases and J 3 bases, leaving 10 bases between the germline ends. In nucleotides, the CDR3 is TGTGCCAGCAGTGAACATCCCCAGTACTATGGCTACACCTTC. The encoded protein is CASSEHPQYYGYTF.

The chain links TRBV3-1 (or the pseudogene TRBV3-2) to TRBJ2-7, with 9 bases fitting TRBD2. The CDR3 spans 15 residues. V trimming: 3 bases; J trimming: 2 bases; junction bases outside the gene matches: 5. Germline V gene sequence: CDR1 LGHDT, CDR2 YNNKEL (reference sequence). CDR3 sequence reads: CASSHVRGGTYEQYF. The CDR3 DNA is TGTGCCAGCAGCCATGTGCGGGGGGGAACCTACGAGCAGTACTTC.

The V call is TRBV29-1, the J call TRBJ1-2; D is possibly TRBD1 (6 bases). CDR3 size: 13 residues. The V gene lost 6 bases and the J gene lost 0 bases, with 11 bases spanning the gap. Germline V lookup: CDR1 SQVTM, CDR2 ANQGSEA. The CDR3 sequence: CSVRQDTNYGYTF. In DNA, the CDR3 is TGCAGCGTCCGACAGGACACTAACTATGGCTACACCTTC.

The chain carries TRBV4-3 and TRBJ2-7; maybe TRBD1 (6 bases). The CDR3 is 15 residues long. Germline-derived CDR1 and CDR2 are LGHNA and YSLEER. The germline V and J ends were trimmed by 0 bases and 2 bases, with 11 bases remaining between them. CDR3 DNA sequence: TGCGCCAGCAGCCAAGATCTGAACAGGGCCTACGAGCAGTACTTC. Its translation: CASSQDLNRAYEQYF.

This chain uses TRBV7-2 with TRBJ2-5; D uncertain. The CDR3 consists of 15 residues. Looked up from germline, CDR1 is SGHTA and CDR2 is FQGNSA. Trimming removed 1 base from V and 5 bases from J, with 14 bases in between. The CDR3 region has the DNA TGTGCCAGCAGCTTAGGACGGTCCTCGCGGGAGACCCAGTACTTC. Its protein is CASSLGRSSRETQYF.

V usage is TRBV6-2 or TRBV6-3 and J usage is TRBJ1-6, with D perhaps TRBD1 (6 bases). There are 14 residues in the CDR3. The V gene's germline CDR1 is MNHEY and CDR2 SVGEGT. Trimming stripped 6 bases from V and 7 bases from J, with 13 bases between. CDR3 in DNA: TGTGCCAGCAGCCGAGGGGGGGGAAATTCACCCCTCCACTTT. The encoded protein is CASSRGGGNSPLHF.